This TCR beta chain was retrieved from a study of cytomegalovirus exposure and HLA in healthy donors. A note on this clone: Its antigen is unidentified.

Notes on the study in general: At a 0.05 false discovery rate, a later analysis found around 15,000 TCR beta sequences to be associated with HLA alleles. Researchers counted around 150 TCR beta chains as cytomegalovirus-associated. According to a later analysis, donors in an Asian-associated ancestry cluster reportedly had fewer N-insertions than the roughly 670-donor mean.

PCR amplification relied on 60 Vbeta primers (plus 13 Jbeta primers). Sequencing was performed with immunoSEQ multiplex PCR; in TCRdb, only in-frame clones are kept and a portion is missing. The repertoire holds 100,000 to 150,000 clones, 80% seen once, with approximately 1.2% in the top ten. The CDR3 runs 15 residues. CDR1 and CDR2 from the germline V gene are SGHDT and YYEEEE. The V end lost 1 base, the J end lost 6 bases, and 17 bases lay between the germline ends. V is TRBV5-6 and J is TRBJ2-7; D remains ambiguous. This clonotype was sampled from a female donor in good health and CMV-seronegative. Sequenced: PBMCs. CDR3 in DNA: TGTGCCAGCAGCTTGCTCCGCCACAATCCACCCGAGCAGTACTTC. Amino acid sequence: CASSLLRHNPPEQYF.